Below, 25 T cell receptor beta chains from the same sample are listed, as sequenced in a study of cytomegalovirus exposure and HLA in healthy donors. Primers included in the PCR were 60 Vbeta and 13 Jbeta primers. Sequencing used immunoSEQ multiplex PCR; TCRdb keeps in-frame clones, though not all of them. Here the sample spans around 80,000 clones, more than 50% being singletons. Source material: PBMCs. The source is a male donor in good health and CMV-seropositive.

This clone was counted a single time. This chain connects TRBV7-9 to TRBJ1-1; D remains ambiguous. The CDR3 has 13 residues. V was cut by 5 bases and J by 6 bases, with 13 bases left in between. CDR1 SEHNR and CDR2 FQNEAQ come from the germline V gene (reference sequence). CDR3 nucleotide sequence: TGTGCCAGCAGCCCCGGGTCCCCAGCTGAAGCTTTCTTT. Protein: CASSPGSPAEAFF.

In its sample, this clone was seen a few times. V usage is TRBV4-3 and J usage is TRBJ2-7; 10 bases fit TRBD1. The ends lost 4 bases at V and 4 bases at J; junction bases unmatched: 4. The CDR3 is made up of 14 amino acids. In germline, CDR1 is LGHNA, CDR2 YSLEER. The CDR3 sequence is CASSLGQGEYEQYF. CDR3 bases: TGCGCCAGCAGCCTCGGACAGGGGGAATACGAGCAGTACTTC.

This clone was seen just once. The chain links TRBV2 to TRBJ2-5; tentatively, D is TRBD2 (5 bases). Germline CDR1 reads SNHLY; CDR2 reads FYNNEI. The V end lost 1 base, the J end lost 0 bases, and 12 bases lay between the germline ends. CDR3 size: 16 residues. The CDR3 DNA reads TGTGCCAGCAGTGAAGACCCTGGACTGGACCAAGAGACCCAGTACTTC. Translating it yields CASSEDPGLDQETQYF. Looking up the rest from reference TRBV2 and TRBJ2-5 gives the full variable domain: EPEVTQTPSHQVTQMGQEVILRCVPISNHLYFYWYRQILGQKVEFLVSFYNNEISEKSEIFDDQFSVERPDGSNFTLKIRSTKLEDSAMYFCASSEDPGLDQETQYFGPGTRLLVL.

The J gene is TRBJ2-7, the V gene TRBV19; TRBD1 is a possible D gene (5 bases). With 2 bases removed from V and 3 bases from J, the gap between germline ends came to 8 bases. Germline CDR1 is LNHDA and CDR2 is SQIVND (reference sequence). The CDR3 contains 13 residues. CDR3 sequence (DNA): TGTGCCAGTAGTATAATTGACAGCTACGAGCAGTACTTC. Its translation: CASSIIDSYEQYF.

The chain is built from TRBV21-1 and TRBJ1-6; no check of the table's D call, TRBD1, against the DNA was made. TRBV21-1 is designated a pseudogene. CDR3 length equals 15 residues. CDR3 DNA: TGTGCCAGCAGCAAAGCCGGCAGGTTCAATTCACCCCTCCACTTT. This encodes CASSKAGRFNSPLHF.

The count of this clone is one. V usage is TRBV6-6 and J usage is TRBJ1-2, with TRBD1 matching over 9 bases. The V segment lost 2 bases and the J segment 7 bases; nucleotides outside the gene matches: 5. CDR3 length equals 14 residues. Germline assignment: CDR1 MNHNY and CDR2 SVGAGI (reference sequence). The CDR3 DNA is TGTGCCAGCAGTTACGGGGACAGGGCCTGTGGCTACACCTTC. Translated: CASSYGDRACGYTF.

The genes are TRBV6-5 and TRBJ1-6; 7 bases agree with TRBD1. Germline values: CDR1 MNHEY, CDR2 SVGAGI. This CDR3 contains 15 residues. V lost 5 bases and J lost 7; bases outside the gene matches: 8. In nucleotides, the CDR3 is TGTGCCAGCAGTCCCCCGGGACAGCAAAATTCACCCCTCCACTTT. Residues: CASSPPGQQNSPLHF.

The V call is TRBV2, the J call TRBJ1-3; no definite D call. Germline V CDR1 and CDR2: SNHLY, FYNNEI. V lost 3 bases to trimming and J lost 0 bases, with 9 bases between them. This CDR3 contains 15 residues. The CDR3 loop reads CASSDPVLSGNTIYF. For the CDR3, the DNA is TGTGCCAGCAGTGATCCGGTGCTCTCTGGAAACACCATATATTTT.

The chain combines TRBV7-6 with TRBJ2-5; 7 nucleotides match TRBD2. Germline V lookup: CDR1 SGHVS, CDR2 FNYEAQ. The trim removed 4 bases at V and 1 base at J, leaving 9 bases unmatched. The CDR3 has 16 residues. The CDR3 loop reads CASSSRLASVQETQYF. The CDR3 region has the DNA TGTGCCAGCAGCTCCCGACTAGCTTCTGTCCAAGAGACCCAGTACTTC. The entire variable domain, with the rest obtained from reference TRBV7-6 and TRBJ2-5, is as follows: GAGVSQSPRYKVTKRGQDVALRCDPISGHVSLYWYRQALGQGPEFLTYFNYEAQQDKSGLPNDRFSAERPEGSISTLTIQRTEQRDSAMYRCASSSRLASVQETQYFGPGTRLLVL.

The J gene is TRBJ2-3, the V gene TRBV18; 8 nucleotides align to TRBD2. CDR3 length: 16 amino acids. Trimming at V came to 2 bases and at J to 8 bases, leaving 12 bases not matched to a gene. Germline CDR1 is KGHSH and CDR2 is LQKENI. The CDR3 loop reads CASSPNSGSAQGTQYF. Written as DNA, the CDR3 is TGTGCCAGCTCACCAAACAGCGGGAGCGCTCAGGGTACGCAGTATTTT.

The V and J genes are TRBV9 and TRBJ2-7; D is perhaps TRBD2 (6 bases). V lost 0 bases, J lost 2 bases, and 9 bases lay in between. CDR3 size: 14 residues. In germline, CDR1 is SGDLS, CDR2 YYNGEE. This CDR3 reads CASSVDGSTYEQYF. CDR3 bases: TGTGCCAGCAGCGTAGACGGGAGTACCTACGAGCAGTACTTC.

The rearrangement joins TRBV14 to TRBJ2-2; a possible D gene is TRBD2 (5 bases). The CDR3 runs 17 residues. The germline V gene has CDR1 SGHDN and CDR2 FVKESK. Trimming left V 4 bases short and J 3 bases short, with 18 bases between. CDR3 loop: CASSPEGFSMDTGELFF. For the CDR3, the DNA is TGTGCCAGCAGCCCCGAGGGATTCAGTATGGACACCGGGGAGCTGTTTTTT.

V is TRBV28 and J is TRBJ1-1; TRBD1 might be the D (5 bases). V gave up 10 bases and J gave up 11 bases, with 20 bases separating them. The CDR3 contains 12 residues. CDR1 MDHEN and CDR2 SYDVKM come from the germline V gene. Written as DNA, the CDR3 is TGTGCCACCAAGGGGCCAGTTCTGAATGCTTTCTTT. Encoded protein: CATKGPVLNAFF.

The rearrangement joins TRBV13 to TRBJ2-5; 7 nucleotides agree with TRBD1. This CDR3 is built from 16 residues. Looked up from germline, CDR1 is PRHDT and CDR2 is FYEKMQ (reference sequence). The J segment lost 4 bases and the V segment lost 0 bases, leaving 8 bases of the junction unmatched. The CDR3, as DNA: TGTGCCAGCAGCTTAGGTCGGACAGGCTATGGAGAGACCCAGTACTTC. Protein product: CASSLGRTGYGETQYF.

This clone was seen a few times. This chain links TRBV4-2 with TRBJ2-7, with 8 positions matching TRBD2. The CDR3 loop spans 13 amino acids. Germline V CDR1 and CDR2: LGHNA, YNFKEQ. With V trimmed by 8 bases and J by 7 bases, 10 bases remained unmatched. In nucleotides, the CDR3 is TGTGCCAGCTCGCCCTCGGGAGGGCGGGAGCAGTACTTC. Its translation: CASSPSGGREQYF.

V and J are TRBV5-6 and TRBJ1-1; D possibly corresponds to TRBD1 (5 bases). Germline lookup yields CDR1 SGHDT and CDR2 YYEEEE. V was cut by 6 bases and J by 1 base, with 13 bases left in between. The CDR3 has 14 residues. The CDR3 loop is CASTFLGANTEAFF. The CDR3 DNA is TGTGCCAGCACCTTCCTAGGGGCGAACACTGAAGCTTTCTTT.

The sample holds a few counts of this clone. This chain uses TRBV7-3 with TRBJ1-1; TRBD1 matches at 10 bases. The junction had 10 bases not matched to a gene; V was cut back by 4 bases and J by 5 bases. The germline CDR1 and CDR2 sequences are SGHTA and FQGTGA. The CDR3 runs to 16 residues. Here the CDR3 reads CASSSADRGRSTEAFF. The CDR3 DNA follows: TGTGCCAGCAGCTCCGCTGACAGGGGGCGAAGTACTGAAGCTTTCTTT.

The chain is built from TRBV28 and TRBJ1-5; D is possibly TRBD1 (5 bases). Trimming cost V 6 bases and J 0 bases, with 15 bases left between them. Per germline, CDR1 MDHEN and CDR2 SYDVKM. The CDR3 has 16 amino acids. The CDR3 bases are TGTGCCAGCAGAACAAGAGGACAATATAGCAATCAGCCCCAGCATTTT. Its translation is CASRTRGQYSNQPQHF.

The chain has TRBV19 and TRBJ1-5; 9 nucleotides line up with TRBD1. J lost 3 bases, V lost 4 bases, and 1 base had no gene match. The CDR3 covers 14 residues. Germline V lookup: CDR1 LNHDA, CDR2 SQIVND (reference sequence). The CDR3 here is CASSRDRANQPQHF. Here the CDR3 DNA reads TGTGCCAGTAGTAGGGACAGGGCCAATCAGCCCCAGCATTTT.

The DNA for the CDR3 is TGTGCCAGCAGCTTCGGGGACAGGGAACCGGCAGAAGCTTTCTTT. This sequence encodes CASSFGDREPAEAFF. The chain joins TRBV7-3 to TRBJ1-1, with 9 positions matching TRBD1. In germline, CDR1 is SGHTA, CDR2 FQGTGA. The CDR3 loop spans 15 amino acids. V trimming: 3 bases; J trimming: 8 bases; junction bases outside the gene matches: 10.

The CDR3: CASSLKPGNIQYF. The DNA for the CDR3 is TGTGCCAGTAGCCTGAAGCCAGGAAACATTCAGTACTTC. The chain is built from TRBV19 and TRBJ2-4; no reliable D call. The germline V gene has CDR1 LNHDA and CDR2 SQIVND (reference sequence). The CDR3 consists of 13 residues. V lost 6 bases to trimming and J lost 6 bases, with 12 bases between them.

J is TRBJ1-1 and V is TRBV2, with 9 nucleotides matching TRBD1. V lost 5 bases to trimming and J lost 1 base; unmatched junction nucleotides: 11. This CDR3 is 17 amino acids long. In germline, CDR1 is SNHLY, CDR2 FYNNEI. CDR3 coding DNA: TGTGCCAGCAGTTTTACAGGGGGCTCCTTAGGGAACACTGAAGCTTTCTTT. Protein sequence: CASSFTGGSLGNTEAFF.

This CDR3 reads CASTDLQGNIQYF. CDR3 DNA: TGCGCCAGCACCGACCTACAGGGAAACATTCAGTACTTC. This chain uses TRBV5-1 with TRBJ2-4; a possible D gene is TRBD1 (6 bases). Germline lookup yields CDR1 SGHRS and CDR2 YFSETQ. The V end was cut by 6 bases, the J end by 6 bases, with 13 bases between. The CDR3 has 13 amino acids. The complete variable domain, with remaining parts taken from reference TRBV5-1 and TRBJ2-4, reads KAGVTQTPRYLIKTRGQQVTLSCSPISGHRSVSWYQQTPGQGLQFLFEYFSETQRNKGNFPGRFSGRQFSNSRSEMNVSTLELGDSALYLCASTDLQGNIQYFGAGTRLSVL.

The CDR3, as DNA: TGTGCCAGCAGTTACTCGATTTTAGCTCGGGGCTACGAGCAGTACTTC. It codes for CASSYSILARGYEQYF. The chain links TRBV6-5 to TRBJ2-7; D is possibly TRBD2 (5 bases). This CDR3 region has 16 residues. Germline V gives CDR1 MNHEY, CDR2 SVGAGI. Trimming stripped 0 bases from V and 3 bases from J, with 15 bases between.

This chain uses TRBV5-1 with TRBJ2-1; D is ambiguous. Germline V gene data show CDR1 as SGHRS and CDR2 as YFSETQ. This CDR3 spans 14 amino acids. The V and J ends lost 4 bases and 8 bases respectively, with 16 bases between them. CDR3 nucleotide sequence: TGCGCCAGCAGCACTCGGCGGAAGCTCGATGAGCAGTTCTTC. It translates to CASSTRRKLDEQFF.